The T cell receptor beta chain described here comes from a study of T cells in Graves' hyperthyroidism and ophthalmopathy (dated by TCRdb to 2018 to 2020). Study-level background: Peripheral blood was collected at initial diagnosis, before any treatment. A discovery cohort of around 98 patients, 43 with Graves' ophthalmopathy and approximately 55 with stable Graves' hyperthyroidism, was used to find distinguishing TCR V-J signatures. An independent validation cohort of fewer than 20 hyperthyroidism patients and 15 or so patients who later progressed to ophthalmopathy tested prospective prediction of ophthalmopathy. The 100 or so discovery patients were randomly split 7:3 into training and test sets. In addition, the study compared T-cell repertoires in thyroid tissue and in blood from about 6 Graves' hyperthyroidism patients. After blood sampling, hyperthyroidism patients were treated with methimazole at a starting dose of 30 mg daily, and ophthalmopathy patients were treated with high-dose intravenous methylprednisolone. TCR Vbeta CDR3 sequencing of around 130 peripheral blood samples (43 ophthalmopathy, 70 to 85 hyperthyroidism and approximately 17 progressor patients) is reported in the paper. What the study reported, not specific to this receptor: During validation, the model predicted progression to ophthalmopathy a median of approximately 6.5 months ahead of onset, with around 71% sensitivity and 72% to 85% specificity. A 13 V-J signature model separated ophthalmopathy from stable hyperthyroidism, with approximately 87% sensitivity and roughly 81% specificity in cross-validation and 80%/75% in testing. No statistical method was used to fix the sample size in advance, and group allocation was not hidden from the investigators. Most expanded thyroid clonotypes (frequency above 0.001) were also detected in blood, suggesting blood repertoires may reflect thyroid immune responses.

Spanning cysteine to phenylalanine, the CDR3 consists of 17 amino acids. Of all the DNA, just the CDR3 is kept, 51 bases in frame from base 1. Trimming accounts for 0 bases at V and 0 bases at J, while the number of junction bases matched to no gene is 5. Sequences LNHNV (CDR1) and YYDKDF (CDR2) are obtained from the germline V gene (reference sequence). Stable Graves' hyperthyroidism was defined as no progression to ophthalmopathy during 18 months of follow-up. Hyperthyroidism patients were newly diagnosed, with disease duration under 2 months, and aged 18 to 65 years. Patients with uncontrolled infections, other autoimmune diseases, pregnancy or lactation were excluded. Diagnoses were established on the basis of clinical symptoms, serum thyroxine and TRAb, thyroid ultrasound, and orbital computed tomography. Ficoll-Paque density gradient centrifugation was used to isolate PBMCs from around 10 ml of fresh peripheral blood. Total RNA was extracted with Trizol reagent, and quality was checked on an Agilent 2100 Bioanalyzer.

This clonotype was counted only a few times. The antigen it recognizes is unknown. Base qualities are not at hand, and no much larger clone is one base apart. TCR beta CDR3 regions were amplified from RNA transcripts. For the first round of RT-PCR on the TCR CDR3, the HTBI primer set was used together with the Qiagen OneStep RT-PCR kit. The libraries were constructed in a second round of multiplex PCR and then size-selected and purified. Sequencing of the libraries was done on an Illumina HiSeq2000 using paired-end 100 bp reads. For the original study's pipeline: SOAPnuke was used to process the raw data, removing reads that contained adapters or uncalled bases, had a mean Phred below 15, or lacked an exact match to the constant primer or identifier. High-quality paired reads were merged using COPE v1.2.5, and each unique nucleotide sequence was defined as a clonotype. MiTCR v1.1 was used to align the clonotypes against IMGT TRBV, TRBD and TRBJ reference segments. Only V-J combinations with frequency above 0.0001, covering 99% to 99.2% of repertoires, were analysed. A TCS score was defined as the ratio of F50 (clonal expansion) to E x V (chaos), with BLOSUM62-based TCRdist applied between CDR3 peptides within each V-J. Welch's t-statistics and random forest reduced around 550 V-J features to 13, which were used in a naive Bayes classifier (R e1071). TCRdb cleaned the public reads at Q25 with fastp, built clones with MiXCR and kept in-frame beta chains. One record per CDR3 amino acid sequence lists the most common genes and DNA. The V and J calls and clone size come from TCRdb's table, not from the authors' own analysis. This sample holds about 740,000 distinct CDR3 sequences; 14% were observed only once. The ten most abundant clones make up 9.5% to 13% of the sample.

The clonotype was recovered from a young woman with Graves' hyperthyroidism. The chain employs TRBV15 and TRBJ2-1, and TRBD2 matches 7 of the central bases. The sample consisted of blood. This receptor carries the CDR3 CATSRDRGGSSYNEQFF. The sequence in DNA is TGTGCCACCAGCAGAGATCGGGGCGGGAGCTCCTACAATGAGCAGTTCTTC.